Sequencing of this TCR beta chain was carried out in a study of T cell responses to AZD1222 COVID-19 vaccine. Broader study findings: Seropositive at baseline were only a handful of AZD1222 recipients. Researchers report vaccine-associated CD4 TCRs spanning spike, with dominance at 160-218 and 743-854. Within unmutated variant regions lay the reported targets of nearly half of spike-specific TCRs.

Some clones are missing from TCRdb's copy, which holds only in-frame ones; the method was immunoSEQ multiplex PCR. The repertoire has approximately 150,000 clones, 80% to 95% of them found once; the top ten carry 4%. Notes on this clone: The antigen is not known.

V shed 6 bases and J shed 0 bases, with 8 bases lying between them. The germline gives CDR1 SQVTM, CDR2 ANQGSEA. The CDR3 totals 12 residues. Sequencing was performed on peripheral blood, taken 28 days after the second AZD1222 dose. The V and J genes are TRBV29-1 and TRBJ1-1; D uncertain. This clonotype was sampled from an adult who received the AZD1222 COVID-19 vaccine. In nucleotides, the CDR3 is TGCAGCGTAACTCTCATGAACACTGAAGCTTTCTTT. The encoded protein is CSVTLMNTEAFF.